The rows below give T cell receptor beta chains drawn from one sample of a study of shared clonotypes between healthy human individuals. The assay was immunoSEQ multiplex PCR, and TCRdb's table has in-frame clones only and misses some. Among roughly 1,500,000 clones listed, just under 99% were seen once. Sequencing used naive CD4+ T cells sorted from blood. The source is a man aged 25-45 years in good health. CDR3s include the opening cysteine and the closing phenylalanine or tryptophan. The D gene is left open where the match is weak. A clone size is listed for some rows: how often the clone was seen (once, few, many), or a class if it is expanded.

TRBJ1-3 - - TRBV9 CASSVEGPGNTIYF TGTGCCAGCAGCGTAGAGGGGCCTGGAAACACCATATATTTT
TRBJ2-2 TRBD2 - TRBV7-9 CASSTRTSVDTGELFF TGTGCCAGCAGCACTCGGACTAGCGTGGACACCGGGGAGCTGTTTTTT
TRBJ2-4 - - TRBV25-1 CASSDSEGRPKNIQYF TGTGCCAGCAGTGATAGCGAGGGCAGGCCCAAAAACATTCAGTACTTC
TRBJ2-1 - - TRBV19 CASSIEGGSPEFF TGTGCCAGTAGTATAGAGGGCGGGTCCCCCGAGTTCTTC
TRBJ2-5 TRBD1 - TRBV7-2 CASSPDRVQETQYF TGTGCCAGCAGTCCCGACAGGGTCCAAGAGACCCAGTACTTC
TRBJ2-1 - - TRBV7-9 CASSLSGAGTAGDEQFF TGTGCCAGCAGCTTGTCGGGAGCCGGGACAGCGGGCGATGAGCAGTTCTTC
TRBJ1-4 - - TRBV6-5 CATRGLKKLFF TGTGCCACCAGGGGTTTGAAAAAACTGTTTTTT
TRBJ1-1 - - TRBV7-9 CASSLKPQAGISGEAFF TGTGCCAGCAGCTTAAAGCCACAAGCCGGGATCTCGGGTGAAGCTTTCTTT
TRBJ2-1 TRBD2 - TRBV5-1 CASSFLTAGDSYNEQFF TGCGCCAGCAGCTTTCTCACAGCGGGGGACTCCTACAATGAGCAGTTCTTC
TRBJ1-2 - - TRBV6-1 CASTVRRVDWNF TGTGCCAGCACAGTCCGCAGGGTGGATTGGAACTTC
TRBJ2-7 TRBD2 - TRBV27 CASSIRAGGSYEQYF TGTGCCAGCAGTATTCGGGCGGGAGGGTCCTACGAGCAGTACTTC
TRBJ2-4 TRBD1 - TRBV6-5 CASSPQQGAGNIQYF TGTGCCAGCAGCCCACAACAGGGGGCGGGAAACATTCAGTACTTC
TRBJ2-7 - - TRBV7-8 CASRPRTANYEQYF TGTGCCAGCCGACCCAGGACAGCGAACTACGAGCAGTACTTC
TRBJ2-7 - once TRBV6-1 CASSEAHVGPGPTVGQYF TGTGCCAGCAGTGAAGCTCACGTAGGCCCGGGACCCACCGTAGGGCAGTACTTC
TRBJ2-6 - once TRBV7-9 CASSLPKQFGANVLTF TGTGCCAGCAGCTTACCGAAACAATTTGGGGCCAACGTCCTGACTTTC
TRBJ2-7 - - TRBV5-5 CASSLGTVDEQYF TGTGCCAGCAGCTTGGGGACAGTCGATGAGCAGTACTTC
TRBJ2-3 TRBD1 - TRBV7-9 CASSLATPGQGADTQYF TGTGCCAGCAGCTTAGCAACACCGGGACAGGGGGCAGATACGCAGTATTTT
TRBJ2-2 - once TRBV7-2 CASSSDHNTGELFF TGTGCCAGCAGCTCGGACCATAACACCGGGGAGCTGTTTTTT
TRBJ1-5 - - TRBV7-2 CASRFRGYSNQPQHF TGTGCCAGCAGGTTCCGAGGGTATAGCAATCAGCCCCAGCATTTT
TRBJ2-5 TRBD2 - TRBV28 CASSFGLAGSIETQYF TGTGCCAGCAGTTTCGGACTAGCGGGAAGTATTGAGACCCAGTACTTC
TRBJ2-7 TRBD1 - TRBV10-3 CAISPRTGPPYEQYF TGTGCCATCAGTCCTCGGACAGGGCCTCCCTACGAGCAGTACTTC
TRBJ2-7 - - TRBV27 CASRINRASRQYF TGTGCCAGCAGGATAAACAGGGCTTCTAGGCAGTACTTC
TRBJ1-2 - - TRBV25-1 CASSEVSGYTF TGTGCCAGCAGTGAAGTCTCTGGCTACACCTTC
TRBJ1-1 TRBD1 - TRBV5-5 CASTTAGGSMNTEAFF TGTGCCAGCACCACCGCAGGGGGCTCTATGAACACTGAAGCTTTCTTT
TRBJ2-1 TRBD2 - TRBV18 CASSPPSSGNEQFF TGTGCCAGCTCACCACCTTCTAGCGGGAATGAGCAGTTCTTC
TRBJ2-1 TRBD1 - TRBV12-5 CASVGTGNYNEQFF TGTGCTAGTGTTGGGACAGGGAACTACAATGAGCAGTTCTTC
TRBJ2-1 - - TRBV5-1 CASSTDREGEPFF TGCGCCAGCAGCACCGACAGGGAGGGGGAACCGTTCTTC
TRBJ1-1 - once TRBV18 CASSDRLNTEAFF TGTGCCAGCTCCGACAGGTTGAACACTGAAGCTTTCTTT
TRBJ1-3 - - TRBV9 CASSDRDSIRADTIYF TGTGCCAGCAGCGACCGGGACTCCATAAGGGCCGACACCATATATTTT
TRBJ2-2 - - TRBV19 CASTELNTGELFF TGTGCCAGTACAGAACTGAACACCGGGGAGCTGTTTTTT
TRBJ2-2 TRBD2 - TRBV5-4 CASSLGLAVNTGELFF TGTGCCAGCAGCTTAGGACTAGCGGTGAACACCGGGGAGCTGTTTTTT
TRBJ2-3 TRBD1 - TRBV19 CASSSRGNTDTQYF TGTGCCAGTAGTAGCAGGGGGAACACAGATACGCAGTATTTT
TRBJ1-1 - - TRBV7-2 CASSLETGLEAFF TGTGCCAGCAGCTTAGAGACGGGACTGGAAGCTTTCTTT
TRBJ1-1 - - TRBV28 CASSPHEETNTEAFF TGTGCCAGCAGCCCCCACGAGGAAACGAACACTGAAGCTTTCTTT
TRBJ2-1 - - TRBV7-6 CASSFGGDPPGEQFF TGTGCCAGCAGCTTTGGGGGAGACCCCCCCGGTGAGCAGTTCTTC
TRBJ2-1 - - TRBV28 CASSLIYEQFF TGTGCCAGCAGTTTAATCTATGAGCAGTTCTTC
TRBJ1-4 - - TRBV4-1 CASSHDFQQAFNEKLFF TGCGCCAGCAGCCATGACTTTCAACAGGCGTTTAATGAAAAACTGTTTTTT
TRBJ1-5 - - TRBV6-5 CASGQAQPQHF TGTGCCAGCGGGCAGGCCCAGCCCCAGCATTTT
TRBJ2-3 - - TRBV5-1 CASRGGEADTQYF TGCGCCAGCAGAGGGGGGGAGGCAGATACGCAGTATTTT
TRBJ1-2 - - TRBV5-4 CASSFPGQVNYGYTF TGTGCCAGCAGCTTCCCGGGACAAGTAAACTATGGCTACACCTTC
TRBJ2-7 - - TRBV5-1 CASSLDNPGSEQYF TGCGCCAGCAGCTTGGACAACCCCGGGTCGGAGCAGTACTTC
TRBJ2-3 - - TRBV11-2 CASTSQLGDTQYF TGTGCCAGCACCAGCCAGCTTGGAGATACGCAGTATTTT
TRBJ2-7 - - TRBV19 CASSIGLSSYEQYF TGTGCCAGTAGTATCGGACTTAGCTCCTACGAGCAGTACTTC
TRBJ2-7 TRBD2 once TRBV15 CATSRDPTSGRAEQYF TGTGCCACCAGCAGAGATCCGACTAGCGGGAGGGCGGAGCAGTACTTC
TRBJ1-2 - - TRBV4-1 CASSQDTGPYGYTF TGCGCCAGCAGCCAAGATACGGGCCCCTATGGCTACACCTTC
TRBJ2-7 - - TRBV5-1 CASSTAGSLYEQYF TGCGCCAGCAGCACAGCAGGGAGTCTCTACGAGCAGTACTTC
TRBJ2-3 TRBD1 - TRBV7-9 CASSYPGQGPTDTQYF TGTGCCAGCAGCTACCCGGGACAGGGCCCCACAGATACGCAGTATTTT
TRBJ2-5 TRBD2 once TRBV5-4 CASSFLAGVGETQYF TGTGCCAGCAGCTTCCTAGCGGGAGTTGGAGAGACCCAGTACTTC
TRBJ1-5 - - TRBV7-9 CASSPNNQPQHF TGTGCCAGCAGCCCCAACAATCAGCCCCAGCATTTT
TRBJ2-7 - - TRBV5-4 CASSIDPGFSEQYF TGTGCCAGCAGCATCGACCCCGGATTCAGCGAGCAGTACTTC